A selection of T cell receptor beta chains follows, all from one sample in a study of cytomegalovirus exposure and HLA in healthy donors. Produced via immunoSEQ multiplex PCR; TCRdb's table is partial and in-frame only. This sample yields about 130,000 clones, of which around 80% are seen a single time; around 2% belongs to the top ten. Sequencing input: PBMCs. The receptors were sampled from a woman aged 40 to 49 in good health and CMV-seronegative. Each CDR3 is given with its conserved first and last residue. The D gene is left open where the match is weak.

CDR3 protein: CASSPAMGQLYGYTF
D gene: TRBD1
J gene: TRBJ1-2
V gene: TRBV11-2

CDR3 protein: CASKTTQGTGGYTF
D gene: TRBD1
J gene: TRBJ1-2
V gene: TRBV27

CDR3 protein: CASSSTTGGRTDTQYF
D gene: -
J gene: TRBJ2-3
V gene: TRBV5-1

CDR3 protein: CASSLEPSGNSDYGYTF
D gene: -
J gene: TRBJ1-2
V gene: TRBV7-2

CDR3 protein: CASGQTFNYGYTF
D gene: -
J gene: TRBJ1-2
V gene: TRBV6-1

CDR3 protein: CASSSGGTEAFF
D gene: -
J gene: TRBJ1-1
V gene: TRBV5-4

CDR3 protein: CASSRGLADTQYF
D gene: TRBD2
J gene: TRBJ2-3
V gene: TRBV19

CDR3 protein: CASQSTGGATDTQYF
D gene: -
J gene: TRBJ2-3
V gene: TRBV6-4

CDR3 protein: CASSIEQGGGYGYTF
D gene: -
J gene: TRBJ1-2
V gene: TRBV19

CDR3 protein: CASSSHEGTEAFF
D gene: -
J gene: TRBJ1-1
V gene: TRBV9

CDR3 protein: CASSLASGGSIF
D gene: TRBD2
J gene: TRBJ2-1
V gene: TRBV5-6

CDR3 protein: CASSLSGGVYNEQFF
D gene: TRBD2
J gene: TRBJ2-1
V gene: TRBV11-1

CDR3 protein: CASSSAAGDTGELFF
D gene: TRBD2
J gene: TRBJ2-2
V gene: TRBV18

CDR3 protein: CASSPANLAGEGGEQYF
D gene: TRBD2
J gene: TRBJ2-7
V gene: TRBV18

CDR3 protein: CASSSLAALGNEQFF
D gene: TRBD2
J gene: TRBJ2-1
V gene: TRBV7-2

CDR3 protein: CASSLETGDQPQHF
D gene: -
J gene: TRBJ1-5
V gene: TRBV5-1

CDR3 protein: CASSLSRSDTQYF
D gene: -
J gene: TRBJ2-3
V gene: TRBV11-3

CDR3 protein: CASSSGGGPNQPQHF
D gene: -
J gene: TRBJ1-5
V gene: TRBV11-2

CDR3 protein: CASSFHRGMNQETQYF
D gene: -
J gene: TRBJ2-5
V gene: TRBV27

CDR3 protein: CASRNSGTGGFDEQFF
D gene: TRBD1
J gene: TRBJ2-1
V gene: TRBV6-6

CDR3 protein: CASSPRGAPGDIPANYGYTF
D gene: -
J gene: TRBJ1-2
V gene: TRBV11-3